The 16 T cell receptor beta chains presented below share a single source sample, sequenced in a study of cytomegalovirus exposure and HLA in healthy donors. The PCR had 60 Vbeta and 13 Jbeta primers. The repertoire was sequenced with immunoSEQ multiplex PCR; TCRdb's copy has only in-frame clones and lacks some. The repertoire holds some 150,000 clones, 70% to 85% seen once, with more than 3% in the top ten. What was sequenced was PBMCs. Source of these receptors: a man under 40 in good health and CMV-seropositive.

This chain uses TRBV9 with TRBJ2-1, with 7 positions matching TRBD1. From germline, CDR1 is SGDLS and CDR2 YYNGEE. With V trimmed by 1 base and J by 4 bases, 8 bases remained unmatched. The CDR3 contains 16 residues. The CDR3 reads CASSVTPGTEYNEQFF. Written as DNA, the CDR3 is TGTGCCAGCAGCGTAACTCCCGGGACAGAGTACAATGAGCAGTTCTTC. Combining the CDR3 with reference TRBV9 and TRBJ2-1 gives the whole variable domain DSGVTQTPKHLITATGQRVTLRCSPRSGDLSVYWYQQSLDQGLQFLIQYYNGEERAKGNILERFSAQQFPDLHSELNLSSLELGDSALYFCASSVTPGTEYNEQFFGPGTRLTVL.

V and J are TRBV18 and TRBJ1-1; D is unresolved. The CDR3 contains 16 residues. Looked up from germline, CDR1 is KGHSH and CDR2 is LQKENI. Trimming took 0 bases from V and 0 from J, leaving 11 bases between them. The CDR3 reads CASSPPSGGMNTEAFF. Written as DNA, the CDR3 is TGTGCCAGCTCACCACCCTCAGGAGGGATGAACACTGAAGCTTTCTTT.

This chain joins TRBV5-6 and TRBJ1-5, with TRBD1 identical over 11 bases. This CDR3 is built from 15 residues. V shed 4 bases and J 6 bases; nucleotides not matched to a gene: 6. Germline V gives CDR1 SGHDT, CDR2 YYEEEE. CDR3: CASSRTGGAGQPQHF. Written as DNA, the CDR3 is TGTGCCAGCAGCCGGACAGGGGGCGCGGGTCAGCCCCAGCATTTT.

This chain uses TRBV28 with TRBJ1-1, with D tentatively TRBD1 (5 bases). This CDR3 comprises 15 residues. The germline gives CDR1 MDHEN, CDR2 SYDVKM. The V end was cut by 3 bases, the J end by 1 base, with 12 bases between. CDR3 sequence: CASSFLRTQNTEAFF. The CDR3 nucleotides are TGTGCCAGCAGTTTTTTGAGGACACAGAACACTGAAGCTTTCTTT.

The rearrangement uses TRBV6-5 and TRBJ2-7; 8 bases are shared with TRBD2. J was trimmed by 2 bases and V by 4 bases; bases with no gene match: 7. There are 15 residues in the CDR3. Germline CDR1 MNHEY, CDR2 SVGAGI. CDR3 protein: CASSLTAGEPYEQYF. The CDR3 DNA sequence: TGTGCCAGCAGTTTGACAGCGGGGGAACCCTACGAGCAGTACTTC.

This chain links TRBV2 with TRBJ2-7, with D tentatively TRBD2 (5 bases). This CDR3 is built from 14 residues. The V end was cut by 1 base, the J end by 0 bases, with 7 bases between. Germline values: CDR1 SNHLY, CDR2 FYNNEI. This CDR3 reads CASSEGRGSYEQYF. The DNA for the CDR3 is TGTGCCAGCAGTGAAGGACGGGGCTCCTACGAGCAGTACTTC.

The chain joins TRBV7-8 to TRBJ1-5, with TRBD1 matching over 11 bases. The CDR3 contains 15 residues. Germline-derived CDR1 and CDR2 are SGHVS and FQNEAQ. V shed 1 base, J shed 6 bases, and the junction held 2 bases outside the gene matches. The CDR3 region has the DNA TGTGCCAGCAGCTTAGGGACAGGGGGCCGTCAGCCCCAGCATTTT. Its protein product is CASSLGTGGRQPQHF.

The V call is TRBV5-6, the J call TRBJ2-3; D perhaps matches TRBD1 (5 bases). The V end was cut by 0 bases, the J end by 2 bases, with 7 bases between. The CDR3 covers 14 residues. CDR1 is SGHDT and CDR2 is YYEEEE in the germline V gene. The CDR3 protein is CASSLGGITDTQYF. CDR3 coding DNA: TGTGCCAGCAGCTTGGGGGGCATCACAGATACGCAGTATTTT.

This chain connects TRBV6-1 to TRBJ2-7, with a tentative D call TRBD1 (6 bases). Deletions cut 4 bases from V and 3 bases from J, with 19 bases between. The CDR3 spans 16 residues. CDR1 is MNHNS, CDR2 SASEGT, per germline. CDR3 protein: CASSGRTGNGNYEQYF. As DNA, the CDR3 is TGTGCCAGCAGTGGAAGAACAGGGAATGGGAACTACGAGCAGTACTTC.

The V and J genes are TRBV5-1 and TRBJ2-3; no definite D call. Germline values: CDR1 SGHRS, CDR2 YFSETQ. The CDR3 spans 12 residues. Deletions cut 5 bases from V and 4 bases from J, with 8 bases between. The CDR3 loop is CASRELPDTQYF. The CDR3 bases are TGCGCCAGCAGAGAGTTGCCAGATACGCAGTATTTT.

This clone was found once. The rearrangement links TRBV7-9 to TRBJ2-3, with 8 nucleotides matching TRBD2. The germline gives CDR1 SEHNR, CDR2 FQNEAQ (reference sequence). V was clipped by 4 bases and J by 8 bases; unmatched bases: 5. This CDR3 comprises 13 residues. The CDR3 here is CASSSISGGTQYF. CDR3 nucleotide sequence: TGTGCCAGCAGCTCCATCAGCGGGGGTACGCAGTATTTT.

The chain recombines TRBV5-1 with TRBJ2-7; D perhaps matches TRBD1 (5 bases). CDR1 SGHRS and CDR2 YFSETQ come from the germline V gene. The V end was cut by 5 bases, the J end by 7 bases, with 10 bases between. CDR3 length equals 11 residues. CDR3 residues: CASRAGLEQYF. The CDR3, as DNA: TGCGCCAGCAGGGCAGGGTTAGAGCAGTACTTC.

V usage is TRBV27 and J usage is TRBJ1-1; D gene uncertain. The V end was cut by 6 bases, the J end by 0 bases, with 11 bases between. The germline V gene encodes CDR1 MNHEY and CDR2 SMNVEV (reference sequence). The CDR3 totals 14 residues. The CDR3 nucleotides are TGTGCCAGCAGGGAGGACGACTTGAACACTGAAGCTTTCTTT. Amino acid sequence: CASREDDLNTEAFF.

There are a few counts of this clone. The chain links TRBV18 to TRBJ2-2; D remains ambiguous. Trimming pared 3 bases from V and 8 bases from J, leaving 10 bases between. The germline V gene has CDR1 KGHSH and CDR2 LQKENI. This CDR3 contains 13 residues. The CDR3: CASSPNLEGELFF. The CDR3 nucleotides read TGTGCCAGCTCACCTAATCTGGAGGGGGAGCTGTTTTTT.

J is TRBJ1-1 and V is TRBV10-1; 9 nucleotides match TRBD1. The CDR3 is 12 residues long. Germline V gene sequence: CDR1 WNHNN, CDR2 SYGVQD (reference sequence). The junction had 3 bases not matched to a gene; V was cut back by 6 bases and J by 7 bases. The CDR3 is CASSGQGSEAFF. The CDR3 nucleotides are TGCGCCAGCAGCGGACAGGGGAGTGAAGCTTTCTTT.

The table lists this clone with a count of one. This chain links TRBV7-2 with TRBJ2-3; D may be TRBD1 (6 bases). V was trimmed by 4 bases and J by 1 base, leaving 21 bases between them. Germline CDR1 is SGHTA and CDR2 is FQGNSA. CDR3 length equals 18 residues. The CDR3 DNA reads as TGTGCCAGCAGCTCGACGAGGGTTAGGGGGTCGCGCACAGATACGCAGTATTTT. Its translation is CASSSTRVRGSRTDTQYF.